Shown below are 15 T cell receptor beta chains from a single sample sequenced in a study of CD8 T cells in ankylosing spondylitis. TCRdb reanalysed the 5' RACE reads using MiXCR and keeps one entry per CDR3 protein. The sample lists 150,000 to 200,000 distinct CDR3 sequences, around 19% seen once, with approximately 8% in the top ten. The specimen was blood, either unsorted or a sorted T cell fraction (not recorded which). Receptor source: a male donor with ankylosing spondylitis or in good health (not recorded which).

V and J are TRBV20-1 and TRBJ1-5, with 7 bases matching TRBD1. The CDR3 length is 15 residues. Trimming at V came to 1 base and at J to 0 bases, leaving 3 bases not matched to a gene. Germline V CDR1 and CDR2: DFQATT, SNEGSKA (reference sequence). The CDR3 bases are TGCAGTGCTAGAGGACAGGGCGATAGCAATCAGCCCCAGCATTTT. Its translation: CSARGQGDSNQPQHF.

The chain combines TRBV27 with TRBJ1-3; D is uncertain. The V and J ends lost 8 bases and 5 bases respectively, with 7 bases between them. The CDR3 spans 11 residues. The V gene's germline CDR1 is MNHEY and CDR2 SMNVEV (reference sequence). CDR3 in amino acids: CASFYRNTIYF. CDR3 nucleotides: TGTGCCAGCTTTTACAGAAACACCATATATTTT.

The V and J genes are TRBV4-1 and TRBJ2-3; a possible D gene is TRBD2 (6 bases). The CDR3 loop spans 18 amino acids. Germline CDR1 is MGHRA and CDR2 is YSYEKL. The V gene lost 4 bases and the J gene lost 0 bases, with 20 bases spanning the gap. In nucleotides, the CDR3 is TGCGCCAGCAGCCGCGCTCCCCCGGGACTCGTTAGCACAGATACGCAGTATTTT. Translation: CASSRAPPGLVSTDTQYF.

This clonotype came up many times. Since the CDR3 does not end with the conserved phenylalanine or tryptophan, this likely comes from a read error. The limits of the CDR3 on the DNA are not certain, so only TCRdb's listed CDR3 is given. The genes are TRBV20-1 and TRBJ1-2; the table's TRBD1 call for D was not verified on the DNA. Inclusive of both ends, the CDR3 amounts to 12 amino acids. Germline V CDR1 and CDR2: DFQATT, SNEGSKA (reference sequence). The CDR3 loop is CSAREGTGHPKA.

On this clonotype: Since a much larger clone is just one base distant, this may be a read error. The rearrangement uses TRBV5-1 and TRBJ2-7; possibly TRBD1 for D (5 bases). The CDR3 has 12 residues. Per the germline V gene, CDR1 is SGHRS and CDR2 is YFSETQ. CDR3: CASGRVPYGQYF. CDR3 nucleotides: TGCGCCAGCGGCAGGGTACCCTACGGGCAGTACTTC.

This clonotype was seen more than once but under ten times. The chain recombines TRBV2 with TRBJ2-6; D is possibly TRBD1 (5 bases). CDR1 is SNHLY and CDR2 is FYNNEI in the germline V gene. The CDR3 is made up of 16 amino acids. Trimming removed 7 bases at V and 2 bases at J, with 15 bases between. The CDR3 sequence: CASINLGVAGANVLTF. CDR3 coding DNA: TGTGCCAGCATCAATCTAGGGGTAGCTGGGGCCAACGTCCTGACTTTC.

This clonotype was seen a few times. This chain links TRBV18 with TRBJ1-5; D is uncertain. The ends were cut back, 7 bases at V and 0 bases at J, with 7 bases in the middle. The CDR3 runs 13 residues. CDR1 and CDR2 from the germline V gene are KGHSH and LQKENI. The CDR3 here is CASLGFSNQPQHF. CDR3 nucleotides: TGTGCCAGCTTGGGCTTTAGCAATCAGCCCCAGCATTTT.

This clonotype has ten or more counts. The chain recombines TRBV5-1 with TRBJ2-1; 10 bases map to TRBD2. The germline gives CDR1 SGHRS, CDR2 YFSETQ. The V and J ends lost 3 bases and 1 base, in that order; junction bases with no gene match: 10. This CDR3 has 18 residues. CDR3 loop: CASSSTGTSVTSYNEQFF. The CDR3 nucleotides read TGCGCCAGCAGCTCGACCGGGACTAGCGTGACTTCCTACAATGAGCAGTTCTTC.

CDR3 sequence reads: CASSYSPRQREVETQYF. The CDR3 DNA is TGTGCCAGCAGTTACTCCCCACGGCAGCGTGAGGTGGAGACCCAGTACTTC. The chain employs TRBV6-5 and TRBJ2-5; D ambiguous. Deletions cut 0 bases from V and 5 bases from J, with 19 bases between. Per germline, CDR1 MNHEY and CDR2 SVGAGI. The CDR3 loop spans 17 amino acids.

This clonotype was seen repeatedly, ten times or more. The chain joins TRBV4-1 to TRBJ1-3; D is perhaps TRBD1 (6 bases). This CDR3 is built from 15 residues. Germline V gene data show CDR1 as MGHRA and CDR2 as YSYEKL. Deletions cut 0 bases from V and 2 bases from J, with 8 bases between. The chain's CDR3 is CASSQDRGPGNTIYF. The DNA of the CDR3 is TGCGCCAGCAGCCAAGATCGGGGGCCTGGAAACACCATATATTTT.

This chain joins TRBV28 and TRBJ2-1; TRBD2 aligns across 7 bases. The V segment lost 4 bases and the J segment 5 bases; nucleotides outside the gene matches: 8. Germline CDR1 is MDHEN and CDR2 is SYDVKM. CDR3 length: 15 residues. The CDR3 sequence: CASSSPIGGNNEQFF. Here the CDR3 DNA reads TGTGCCAGCAGTTCCCCAATCGGGGGGAACAATGAGCAGTTCTTC.

This clonotype was recorded once. The rearrangement links TRBV19 to TRBJ2-1; the match to TRBD2 covers 8 bases. Germline V gives CDR1 LNHDA, CDR2 SQIVND (reference sequence). V lost 6 bases to trimming and J lost 3 bases; unmatched junction nucleotides: 10. The CDR3 extends over 16 amino acids. In DNA, the CDR3 is TGTGCCAGTAGCACGGAGGCGGGAGGCCGCTACAATGAGCAGTTCTTC. Protein product: CASSTEAGGRYNEQFF. The full variable domain, rest sourced from reference TRBV19 and TRBJ2-1, is DGGITQSPKYLFRKEGQNVTLSCEQNLNHDAMYWYRQDPGQGLRLIYYSQIVNDFQKGDIAEGYSVSREKKESFPLTVTSAQKNPTAFYLCASSTEAGGRYNEQFFGPGTRLTVL.

Ten or more counts support this clonotype. V gene TRBV29-1 combines with J gene TRBJ2-5; D possibly corresponds to TRBD2 (6 bases). Trimming took 2 bases from V and 3 from J, leaving 10 bases between them. The CDR3 runs to 13 residues. Germline-derived CDR1 and CDR2 are SQVTM and ANQGSEA. CDR3 sequence reads: CSVESGGEETQYF. In nucleotides, the CDR3 is TGCAGCGTTGAAAGCGGAGGGGAAGAGACCCAGTACTTC.

This clonotype was found a few times. The chain recombines TRBV28 with TRBJ2-4, with 8 bases that match TRBD2. Germline-derived CDR1 and CDR2 are MDHEN and SYDVKM. V lost 3 bases to trimming and J lost 9 bases; unmatched junction nucleotides: 22. This CDR3 is built from 19 residues. The CDR3, as DNA: TGTGCCAGCAGTTTTCCTAACCCCGGTGTGAGCGGGAGAGAGGGCATTCAGTACTTC. This codes for CASSFPNPGVSGREGIQYF.

The sample holds a few counts of this clonotype. V is TRBV5-1 and J is TRBJ2-2; weak D call: TRBD2 (5 bases). The V and J ends lost 7 bases and 0 bases respectively, with 16 bases between them. The germline V gene encodes CDR1 SGHRS and CDR2 YFSETQ. This CDR3 has 16 amino acids. The CDR3 loop is CASGLTGMANTGELFF. CDR3 nucleotide sequence: TGCGCCAGCGGCCTAACGGGGATGGCGAACACCGGGGAGCTGTTTTTT.